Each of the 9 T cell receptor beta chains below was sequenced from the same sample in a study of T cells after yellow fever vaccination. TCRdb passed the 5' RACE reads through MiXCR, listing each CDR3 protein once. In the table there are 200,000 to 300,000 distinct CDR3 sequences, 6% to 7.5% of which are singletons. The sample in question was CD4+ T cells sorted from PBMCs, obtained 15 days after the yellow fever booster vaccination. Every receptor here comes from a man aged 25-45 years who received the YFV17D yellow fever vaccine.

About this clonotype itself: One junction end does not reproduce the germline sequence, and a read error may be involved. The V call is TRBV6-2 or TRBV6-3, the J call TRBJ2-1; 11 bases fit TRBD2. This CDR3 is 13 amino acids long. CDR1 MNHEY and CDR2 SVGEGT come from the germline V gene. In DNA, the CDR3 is TGTGCCAGCAGTTCCCCTCTAGCGGGAGGAGGCAGATTC. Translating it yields CASSSPLAGGGRF.

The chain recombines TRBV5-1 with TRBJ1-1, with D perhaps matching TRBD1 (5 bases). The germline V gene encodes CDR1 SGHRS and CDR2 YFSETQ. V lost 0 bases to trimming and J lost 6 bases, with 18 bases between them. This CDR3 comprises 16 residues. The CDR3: CASSLERIGAYSEAFF. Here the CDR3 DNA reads TGCGCCAGCAGCTTGGAAAGAATAGGGGCTTATTCTGAAGCTTTCTTT.

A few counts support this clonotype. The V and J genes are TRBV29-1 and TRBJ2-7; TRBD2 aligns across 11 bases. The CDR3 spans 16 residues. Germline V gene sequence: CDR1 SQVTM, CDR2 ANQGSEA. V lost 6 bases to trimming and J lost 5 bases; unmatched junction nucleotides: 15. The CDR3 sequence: CSVASTSGRSRNEQYF. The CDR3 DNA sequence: TGCAGCGTCGCCTCTACTAGCGGGAGAAGTAGGAACGAGCAGTACTTC.

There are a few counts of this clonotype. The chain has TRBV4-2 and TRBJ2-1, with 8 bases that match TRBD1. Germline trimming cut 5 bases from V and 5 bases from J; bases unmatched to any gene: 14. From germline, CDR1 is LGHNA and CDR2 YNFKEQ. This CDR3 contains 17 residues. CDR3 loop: CASSKGLGGQANNEQFF. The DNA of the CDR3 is TGTGCCAGCAGCAAAGGGCTAGGGGGACAGGCGAACAATGAGCAGTTCTTC.

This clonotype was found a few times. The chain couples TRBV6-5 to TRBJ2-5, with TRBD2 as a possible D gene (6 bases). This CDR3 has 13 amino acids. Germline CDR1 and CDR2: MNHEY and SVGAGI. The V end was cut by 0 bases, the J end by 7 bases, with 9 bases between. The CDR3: CASSYSIGGTQYF. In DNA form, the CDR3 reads TGTGCCAGCAGTTACTCGATCGGGGGGACCCAGTACTTC.

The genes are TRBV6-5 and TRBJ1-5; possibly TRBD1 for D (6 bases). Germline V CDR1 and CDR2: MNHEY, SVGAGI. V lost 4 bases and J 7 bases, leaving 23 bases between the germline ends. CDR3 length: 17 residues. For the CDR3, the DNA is TGTGCCAGCAGTTTTCAGAGCAGGGACATACTAAAACAGCCCCAGCATTTT. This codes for CASSFQSRDILKQPQHF.

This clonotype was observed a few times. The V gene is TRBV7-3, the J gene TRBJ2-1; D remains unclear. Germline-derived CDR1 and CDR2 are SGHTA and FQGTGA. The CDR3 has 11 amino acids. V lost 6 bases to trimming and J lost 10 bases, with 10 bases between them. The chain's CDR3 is CASRGFREQFF. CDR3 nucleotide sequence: TGTGCCAGCAGAGGGTTCAGAGAGCAGTTCTTC.

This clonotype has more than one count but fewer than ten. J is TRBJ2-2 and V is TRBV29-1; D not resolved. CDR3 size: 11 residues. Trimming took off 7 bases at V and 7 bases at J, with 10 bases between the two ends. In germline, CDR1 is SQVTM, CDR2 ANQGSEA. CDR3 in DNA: TGCAGCGCAACTGATTTCGGGGAGCTGTTTTTT. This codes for CSATDFGELFF.

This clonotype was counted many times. CDR3 sequence (DNA): TGTGCCAGTAGTGAGGGGAACACCGGGGAGCTGTTTTTT. This gives the protein CASSEGNTGELFF. This sequence joins TRBV19 and TRBJ2-2, with D maybe TRBD2 (5 bases). Germline V gene data show CDR1 as LNHDA and CDR2 as SQIVND (reference sequence). The CDR3 contains 13 residues. V was trimmed by 5 bases and J by 1 base, leaving 5 bases between them. Complete variable domain (other parts from reference TRBV19 and TRBJ2-2): DGGITQSPKYLFRKEGQNVTLSCEQNLNHDAMYWYRQDPGQGLRLIYYSQIVNDFQKGDIAEGYSVSREKKESFPLTVTSAQKNPTAFYLCASSEGNTGELFFGEGSRLTVL.